One TCR beta chain is described in this entry. This clone was recorded at least ten times. It has no known antigen specificity. No base quality information exists; no much larger clone differs at one position. CDR1 and CDR2 are drawn from the germline V gene: MNHNS, SASEGT. V is shortened by 11 bases, J by 3 bases, and the region joining them spans 19 bases. From cysteine to phenylalanine, the CDR3 is 14 amino acids long. Only CDR3 DNA remains: 42 bases, in frame from the first base. None of the patients had been given any treatment before thyroid surgery. Patient clinical samples collected from about 2011 to 2019 were retrospectively analysed using T-cell receptor beta sequencing. The sample originates from a study of metastatic and nonmetastatic thyroid tumors (dated by TCRdb to 2018 to 2020). Regarding the research as a whole: Repertoires from peripheral blood and from tumor or nodule tissue samples of malignant and benign thyroid patients were compared.

Library preparation was by PCR. Sequencing took place on an Illumina HiSeq 4000. High-throughput sequencing was used to profile the CDR3 region of the TCR beta-chain in every patient. In the authors' own workflow: CDR3 differences across clinicopathological groups were used to build a classifier for discriminating distant-metastatic papillary thyroid cancer patients. To measure repertoire diversity the researchers used the Shannon index, while the Morisita-Horn index served to gauge how similar the tumor and blood repertoires were. TCRdb redid the processing of the public reads, applying fastp at Q25 and MiXCR, and retained in-frame beta chains. The V and J calls come from TCRdb's annotation, not from the publication. The sample yields roughly 20,000 clones; approximately 20% were counted once. The top ten clonotypes cover over 20% of the sample. The research as a whole found: In both blood and tumor samples, malignant tumors were reported to have significantly higher TCR beta diversity than benign nodules.

The source material was blood. This chain is built from TRBV6-1 and TRBJ1-2; no D gene call is confident. The receptor was derived from a male donor with papillary thyroid cancer or a benign thyroid nodule (not recorded which). Some clones in this sample may be carry-over from other donors' samples. The CDR3 protein sequence reads: CAGRVLGSHYGYTF. At the DNA level, the sequence is TGTGCCGGCCGTGTGTTGGGGAGTCACTATGGCTACACCTTC.